Following are 26 T cell receptor beta chains from one sample sequenced in a study of OX40 agonist ivuxolimab in advanced cancers. Data came from immunoSEQ multiplex PCR; TCRdb stores just in-frame clones and leaves some out. The sample carries about 73,000 clones, around 89% recorded once. The starting material was CD4+ or CD8+ T cells sorted from blood, obtained in a trial of the OX40 agonist ivuxolimab. These receptors all come from an adult with an advanced solid tumor such as melanoma, head and neck, liver or kidney cancer.

This chain joins TRBV27 and TRBJ2-7; D is undetermined. Germline V gives CDR1 MNHEY, CDR2 SMNVEV (reference sequence). This CDR3 is built from 14 residues. Trimming removed 5 bases from V and 4 bases from J, with 15 bases in between. DNA for the CDR3: TGTGCCAGCAGTCTTGATAGCTTGCGTTACGAGCAGTACTTC. Translating gives CASSLDSLRYEQYF.

The chain combines TRBV9 with TRBJ2-3, with TRBD1 matching 8 bases. CDR1 SGDLS and CDR2 YYNGEE come from the germline V gene. V lost 4 bases, J lost 4 bases, and 8 bases stayed unmatched. This CDR3 spans 15 amino acids. The CDR3 DNA sequence: TGTGCCAGCAGCCCCAGACAGGGGATCCCAGATACGCAGTATTTT. Its protein is CASSPRQGIPDTQYF.

J is TRBJ2-7 and V is TRBV14; 11 bases are a match to TRBD2. V trimming: 5 bases; J trimming: 4 bases; junction bases outside the gene matches: 10. Germline values: CDR1 SGHDN, CDR2 FVKESK. The CDR3 is made up of 16 amino acids. The CDR3 loop is CASSALSGRAGYEQYF. CDR3 coding DNA: TGTGCCAGCAGCGCACTTAGCGGGAGGGCCGGTTACGAGCAGTACTTC.

This clone was counted a single time. J is TRBJ2-1 and V is TRBV11-3; TRBD2 agrees at 8 bases. The CDR3 is made up of 15 amino acids. Losses at the gene ends were 3 bases for V and 4 bases for J; bases not matched to a gene: 5. Germline V gene lookup returns CDR1 SGHNT and CDR2 YENEEA. The CDR3 is CASSFRAGDYNEQFF. CDR3 sequence (DNA): TGTGCCAGCAGCTTTCGAGCGGGAGATTACAATGAGCAGTTCTTC. Filled out from reference TRBV11-3 and TRBJ2-1, the complete variable domain reads EAGVVQSPRYKIIEKKQPVAFWCNPISGHNTLYWYLQNLGQGPELLIRYENEEAVDDSQLPKDRFSAERLKGVDSTLKIQPAELGDSAVYLCASSFRAGDYNEQFFGPGTRLTVL.

The rearrangement joins TRBV9 to TRBJ1-5, with TRBD1 matching 9 bases. The junction had 3 bases not matched to a gene; V was cut back by 0 bases and J by 5 bases. This CDR3 region has 15 residues. Germline assignment: CDR1 SGDLS and CDR2 YYNGEE. CDR3 residues: CASSVDGQGYQPQHF. CDR3 DNA sequence: TGTGCCAGCAGCGTAGACGGACAGGGGTATCAGCCCCAGCATTTT.

The chain carries TRBV29-1 and TRBJ1-4, with D tentatively TRBD1 (5 bases). The CDR3 length is 15 residues. Germline values: CDR1 SQVTM, CDR2 ANQGSEA. V was cut by 6 bases and J by 3 bases, with 17 bases left in between. As DNA, the CDR3 is TGCAGCGTCGCTCTCGGGGGGGTGCCTAATGAAAAACTGTTTTTT. Translated: CSVALGGVPNEKLFF.

The chain carries TRBV18 and TRBJ1-1; D might be TRBD1 (6 bases). The CDR3 totals 15 residues. Trimming stripped 3 bases from V and 0 bases from J, with 11 bases between. Looked up from germline, CDR1 is KGHSH and CDR2 is LQKENI. CDR3 bases: TGTGCCAGCTCACCGACCGGACAGATGAACACTGAAGCTTTCTTT. It translates to CASSPTGQMNTEAFF.

This chain uses TRBV7-9 with TRBJ2-7, with 11 bases lining up with TRBD1. The CDR3 consists of 15 residues. Germline loops: CDR1 SEHNR, CDR2 FQNEAQ (reference sequence). With V trimmed by 2 bases and J by 4 bases, 4 bases remained unmatched. This CDR3 is CASSLSGTGGYEQYF. The CDR3 nucleotides read TGTGCCAGCAGCTTATCCGGGACAGGGGGATACGAGCAGTACTTC.

This clone occurred once. The V and J genes are TRBV25-1 and TRBJ2-2, with D possibly being TRBD1 (5 bases). V shed 7 bases and J shed 8 bases, with 14 bases lying between them. CDR3 length equals 13 residues. The germline CDR1 and CDR2 sequences are MGHDK and SYGVNS. The DNA of the CDR3 is TGTGCCAGCACGATCCTCAGGGTTGGGGAGCTGTTTTTT. It specifies CASTILRVGELFF.

This chain uses TRBV7-8 with TRBJ2-1; D unclear. The CDR3 sequence is 13 residues long. Germline V gene lookup returns CDR1 SGHVS and CDR2 FQNEAQ. V dropped 5 bases and J dropped 7 bases, with 12 bases sitting between them. CDR3: CASSPNRLNEQFF. The CDR3 nucleotides are TGTGCCAGCAGCCCCAATAGGTTAAATGAGCAGTTCTTC. The complete variable domain, with remaining parts taken from reference TRBV7-8 and TRBJ2-1, reads GAGVSQSPRYKVAKRGQDVALRCDPISGHVSLFWYQQALGQGPEFLTYFQNEAQLDKSGLPSDRFFAERPEGSVSTLKIQRTQQEDSAVYLCASSPNRLNEQFFGPGTRLTVL.

This sequence joins TRBV19 and TRBJ2-6; the D is unclear. The CDR3 is 13 amino acids. Per the germline V gene, CDR1 is LNHDA and CDR2 is SQIVND (reference sequence). Trimming left V 6 bases short and J 1 base short, with 4 bases between. In DNA form, the CDR3 reads TGTGCCAGTAGCCCATCTGGGGCCAACGTCCTGACTTTC. Translating gives CASSPSGANVLTF.

This chain joins TRBV19 and TRBJ1-5; D is perhaps TRBD1 (6 bases). Trimming left V 1 base short and J 7 bases short, with 17 bases between. Germline V gene lookup returns CDR1 LNHDA and CDR2 SQIVND (reference sequence). The CDR3 consists of 16 residues. The CDR3 DNA follows: TGTGCCAGTAGTATAGTGGGGGGATTGGGGGGCCAGCCCCAGCATTTT. It encodes CASSIVGGLGGQPQHF.

Note on this clone: Sequence at one end of the junction differs from germline and may be a read error. The chain recombines TRBV18 with TRBJ1-4; a possible D gene is TRBD1 (5 bases). CDR3 length: 13 amino acids. Looked up from germline, CDR1 is KGHSH and CDR2 is LQKENI. The CDR3 DNA reads as TGTGCCAGCTCACCAAACCCGGGAGACGGGACCATTTTT. Residues: CASSPNPGDGTIF.

This clone appeared once. The chain combines TRBV7-8 with TRBJ2-7; D gene ambiguous. From germline, CDR1 is SGHVS and CDR2 FQNEAQ. V was cut by 3 bases and J by 2 bases, with 8 bases left in between. The CDR3 loop spans 13 amino acids. CDR3 region: CASSFGPAYEQYF. In nucleotides, the CDR3 is TGTGCCAGCAGCTTCGGACCAGCCTACGAGCAGTACTTC.

The rearrangement uses TRBV9 and TRBJ2-7, with 13 bases lining up with TRBD2. This CDR3 comprises 15 residues. J gave up 3 bases and V 4 bases, and 4 bases lay outside the gene matches. CDR1 SGDLS and CDR2 YYNGEE come from the germline V gene. In DNA form, the CDR3 reads TGTGCCAGCAGCACGGGACTAGCGGGGCTCTACGAGCAGTACTTC. Its protein is CASSTGLAGLYEQYF. Complete variable domain (other parts from reference TRBV9 and TRBJ2-7): DSGVTQTPKHLITATGQRVTLRCSPRSGDLSVYWYQQSLDQGLQFLIQYYNGEERAKGNILERFSAQQFPDLHSELNLSSLELGDSALYFCASSTGLAGLYEQYFGPGTRLTVT.

The chain uses TRBV6-6 and TRBJ1-2, with unresolved D. The CDR3 has 13 residues. Trimming left V 11 bases short and J 2 bases short, with 15 bases between. The germline CDR1 and CDR2 sequences are MNHNY and SVGAGI (reference sequence). DNA of the CDR3: TGTGCCGGTTCTCTGACATTAAACTATGGCTACACCTTC. It yields the protein CAGSLTLNYGYTF.

The chain is built from TRBV7-8 and TRBJ2-7; D remains unclear. Germline-derived CDR1 and CDR2 are SGHVS and FQNEAQ. Trimming shortened V by 2 bases and J by 2 bases, and 10 bases separated the two germline ends. This CDR3 comprises 14 residues. CDR3 protein: CASSLLPKTYEQYF. The CDR3 DNA follows: TGTGCCAGCAGCTTATTGCCGAAGACCTACGAGCAGTACTTC.

This chain uses TRBV30 with TRBJ2-3, with D tentatively TRBD2 (5 bases). CDR3 length: 12 residues. Deletions cut 0 bases from V and 6 bases from J, with 7 bases between. Germline CDR1 and CDR2: GTSNPN and SVGIG (reference sequence). The CDR3 sequence: CAWSVLEDTQYF. CDR3 DNA sequence: TGTGCCTGGAGTGTACTAGAGGATACGCAGTATTTT.

This clone was seen once. The chain has TRBV5-1 and TRBJ1-4; D uncertain. This CDR3 is built from 16 residues. V shed 4 bases and J shed 6 bases, with 19 bases lying between them. Germline loops: CDR1 SGHRS, CDR2 YFSETQ. CDR3 loop: CASSRDFGGMDEKLFF. The CDR3 DNA is TGCGCCAGCAGCCGGGATTTCGGAGGGATGGATGAAAAACTGTTTTTT.

V and J are TRBV7-9 and TRBJ2-5; 7 bases align to TRBD2. The CDR3 is 14 residues long. Germline loops: CDR1 SEHNR, CDR2 FQNEAQ (reference sequence). With 10 bases clipped from V and 1 base from J, the junction kept 9 bases outside the gene matches. The CDR3 here is CATSGASGQETQYF. The CDR3 bases are TGTGCCACCTCCGGGGCTAGCGGCCAAGAGACCCAGTACTTC.

The CDR3 loop is CACSTSAITDTQYF. For the CDR3, the DNA is TGTGCCTGCTCGACTAGCGCAATCACAGATACGCAGTATTTT. The V and J genes are TRBV30 and TRBJ2-3; TRBD2 matches at 8 bases. The CDR3 extends over 14 amino acids. The junction had 7 bases not matched to a gene; V was cut back by 6 bases and J by 2 bases. Looked up from germline, CDR1 is GTSNPN and CDR2 is SVGIG (reference sequence).

The chain joins TRBV10-3 to TRBJ1-5; no reliable D call. V lost 4 bases, J lost 0 bases, and 10 bases lay in between. The CDR3 has 15 amino acids. Germline V gives CDR1 ENHRY, CDR2 SYGVKD. The CDR3 reads CAISAVAFSNQPQHF. The CDR3 nucleotides read TGTGCCATCAGTGCGGTGGCGTTTAGCAATCAGCCCCAGCATTTT.

The chain recombines TRBV27 with TRBJ2-5; 8 nucleotides agree with TRBD2. J was trimmed by 7 bases and V by 8 bases; bases with no gene match: 9. The germline V gene has CDR1 MNHEY and CDR2 SMNVEV (reference sequence). CDR3 length: 13 residues. The CDR3, as DNA: TGTGCCAGCTCCGGGGGGGTTGGAGGGACCCAGTACTTC. It translates to CASSGGVGGTQYF.

J is TRBJ2-7 and V is TRBV9, with 7 bases matching TRBD2. This CDR3 contains 13 residues. CDR1 and CDR2 (germline): SGDLS, YYNGEE. The junction had 5 bases not matched to a gene; V was cut back by 5 bases and J by 3 bases. The chain's CDR3 is CASSSGGNYEQYF. Here the CDR3 DNA reads TGTGCCAGCAGTTCGGGGGGAAACTACGAGCAGTACTTC.

The chain has TRBV7-9 and TRBJ2-2, with TRBD1 identical over 8 bases. CDR3 length: 14 residues. The germline V gene has CDR1 SEHNR and CDR2 FQNEAQ (reference sequence). The V gene end was trimmed by 7 bases and the J gene end by 6 bases; junction bases not matched to a gene: 7. In nucleotides, the CDR3 is TGTGCCAGCACCCAGACAGGGGCGGCCGGGGAGCTGTTTTTT. Amino acid sequence: CASTQTGAAGELFF.

Here the CDR3 DNA reads TGTGCCAGCTCACCAGTACTAGCGGGAGGGACAGATACGCAGTATTTT. It specifies CASSPVLAGGTDTQYF. The J gene is TRBJ2-3, the V gene TRBV18, with 13 nucleotides matching TRBD2. Germline V gene sequence: CDR1 KGHSH, CDR2 LQKENI. V shed 2 bases, J shed 3 bases, and the junction held 2 bases outside the gene matches. CDR3 length: 16 amino acids.